Presented here are 7 T cell receptor beta chains from one specimen sequenced in a study of cytomegalovirus exposure and HLA in healthy donors. Researchers ran the PCR with 60 Vbeta and 13 Jbeta primers. Measured with immunoSEQ multiplex PCR; TCRdb has only the in-frame clones, and not every one. Of just over 150,000 clones listed, under 85% were seen once; the top ten hold around 1.5%. Sequenced material: PBMCs. The receptor source for this set is a woman under 40 in good health and CMV-seronegative.

V is TRBV5-5 and J is TRBJ2-7; TRBD1 agrees at 10 bases. CDR1 is SGHKS, CDR2 YYEKEE, per germline (reference sequence). CDR3 length: 14 residues. V lost 2 bases and J lost 6; bases outside the gene matches: 5. CDR3 coding DNA: TGTGCCAGCAGCTTTGGACAGGGGGGTAGCGAGCAGTACTTC. This codes for CASSFGQGGSEQYF.

Points on this clone: One end of the junction fails to match germline, which may point to a read error. The chain carries TRBV18 and TRBJ2-2; possible D gene TRBD2, 5 bases. This CDR3 contains 14 residues. The germline CDR1 and CDR2 sequences are KGHSH and LQKENI. CDR3: CASSPPTNTGELLF. The CDR3 DNA sequence: TGTGCCAGCTCCCCTCCTACCAACACCGGGGAGCTGCTTTTT.

V and J are TRBV29-1 and TRBJ2-7; 10 bases map to TRBD2. The junction had 7 bases not matched to a gene; V was cut back by 5 bases and J by 0 bases. The CDR3 runs to 15 residues. Germline loops: CDR1 SQVTM, CDR2 ANQGSEA. The CDR3 region has the DNA TGCAGCGTTTTGAAACTAGCGGGGATCTCCTACGAGCAGTACTTC. Translated, it gives CSVLKLAGISYEQYF.

The J gene is TRBJ2-3, the V gene TRBV30; no reliable D call. V gave up 0 bases and J gave up 3 bases, with 4 bases separating them. This CDR3 has 12 residues. Germline V gives CDR1 GTSNPN, CDR2 SVGIG (reference sequence). CDR3 region: CAWSVRTDTQYF. The CDR3 DNA reads as TGTGCCTGGAGTGTACGGACAGATACGCAGTATTTT.

The V and J genes are TRBV18 and TRBJ2-5; D is uncertain. Germline V lookup: CDR1 KGHSH, CDR2 LQKENI. Trimming took off 3 bases at V and 2 bases at J, with 4 bases between the two ends. This CDR3 has 12 amino acids. The CDR3 is CASSPLQETQYF. CDR3 coding DNA: TGTGCCAGCTCACCCTTGCAAGAGACCCAGTACTTC.

The J gene is TRBJ2-5, the V gene TRBV7-3; D remains unclear. This CDR3 has 13 amino acids. The V end lost 5 bases, the J end lost 3 bases, and 10 bases lay between the germline ends. Germline loops: CDR1 SGHTA, CDR2 FQGTGA. The CDR3 coding sequence is TGTGCCAGCAGCGTACGACGGGAAGAGACCCAGTACTTC. Protein sequence: CASSVRREETQYF.

The genes are TRBV7-8 and TRBJ2-7, with D possibly TRBD2 on 5 matching bases. The CDR3 extends over 17 amino acids. Germline lookup yields CDR1 SGHVS and CDR2 FQNEAQ. V lost 2 bases, J lost 1 base, and 18 bases lay in between. The CDR3 here is CASSLRAGGKESYEQYF. CDR3 coding DNA: TGTGCCAGCAGCTTAAGGGCCGGAGGCAAAGAATCCTACGAGCAGTACTTC.